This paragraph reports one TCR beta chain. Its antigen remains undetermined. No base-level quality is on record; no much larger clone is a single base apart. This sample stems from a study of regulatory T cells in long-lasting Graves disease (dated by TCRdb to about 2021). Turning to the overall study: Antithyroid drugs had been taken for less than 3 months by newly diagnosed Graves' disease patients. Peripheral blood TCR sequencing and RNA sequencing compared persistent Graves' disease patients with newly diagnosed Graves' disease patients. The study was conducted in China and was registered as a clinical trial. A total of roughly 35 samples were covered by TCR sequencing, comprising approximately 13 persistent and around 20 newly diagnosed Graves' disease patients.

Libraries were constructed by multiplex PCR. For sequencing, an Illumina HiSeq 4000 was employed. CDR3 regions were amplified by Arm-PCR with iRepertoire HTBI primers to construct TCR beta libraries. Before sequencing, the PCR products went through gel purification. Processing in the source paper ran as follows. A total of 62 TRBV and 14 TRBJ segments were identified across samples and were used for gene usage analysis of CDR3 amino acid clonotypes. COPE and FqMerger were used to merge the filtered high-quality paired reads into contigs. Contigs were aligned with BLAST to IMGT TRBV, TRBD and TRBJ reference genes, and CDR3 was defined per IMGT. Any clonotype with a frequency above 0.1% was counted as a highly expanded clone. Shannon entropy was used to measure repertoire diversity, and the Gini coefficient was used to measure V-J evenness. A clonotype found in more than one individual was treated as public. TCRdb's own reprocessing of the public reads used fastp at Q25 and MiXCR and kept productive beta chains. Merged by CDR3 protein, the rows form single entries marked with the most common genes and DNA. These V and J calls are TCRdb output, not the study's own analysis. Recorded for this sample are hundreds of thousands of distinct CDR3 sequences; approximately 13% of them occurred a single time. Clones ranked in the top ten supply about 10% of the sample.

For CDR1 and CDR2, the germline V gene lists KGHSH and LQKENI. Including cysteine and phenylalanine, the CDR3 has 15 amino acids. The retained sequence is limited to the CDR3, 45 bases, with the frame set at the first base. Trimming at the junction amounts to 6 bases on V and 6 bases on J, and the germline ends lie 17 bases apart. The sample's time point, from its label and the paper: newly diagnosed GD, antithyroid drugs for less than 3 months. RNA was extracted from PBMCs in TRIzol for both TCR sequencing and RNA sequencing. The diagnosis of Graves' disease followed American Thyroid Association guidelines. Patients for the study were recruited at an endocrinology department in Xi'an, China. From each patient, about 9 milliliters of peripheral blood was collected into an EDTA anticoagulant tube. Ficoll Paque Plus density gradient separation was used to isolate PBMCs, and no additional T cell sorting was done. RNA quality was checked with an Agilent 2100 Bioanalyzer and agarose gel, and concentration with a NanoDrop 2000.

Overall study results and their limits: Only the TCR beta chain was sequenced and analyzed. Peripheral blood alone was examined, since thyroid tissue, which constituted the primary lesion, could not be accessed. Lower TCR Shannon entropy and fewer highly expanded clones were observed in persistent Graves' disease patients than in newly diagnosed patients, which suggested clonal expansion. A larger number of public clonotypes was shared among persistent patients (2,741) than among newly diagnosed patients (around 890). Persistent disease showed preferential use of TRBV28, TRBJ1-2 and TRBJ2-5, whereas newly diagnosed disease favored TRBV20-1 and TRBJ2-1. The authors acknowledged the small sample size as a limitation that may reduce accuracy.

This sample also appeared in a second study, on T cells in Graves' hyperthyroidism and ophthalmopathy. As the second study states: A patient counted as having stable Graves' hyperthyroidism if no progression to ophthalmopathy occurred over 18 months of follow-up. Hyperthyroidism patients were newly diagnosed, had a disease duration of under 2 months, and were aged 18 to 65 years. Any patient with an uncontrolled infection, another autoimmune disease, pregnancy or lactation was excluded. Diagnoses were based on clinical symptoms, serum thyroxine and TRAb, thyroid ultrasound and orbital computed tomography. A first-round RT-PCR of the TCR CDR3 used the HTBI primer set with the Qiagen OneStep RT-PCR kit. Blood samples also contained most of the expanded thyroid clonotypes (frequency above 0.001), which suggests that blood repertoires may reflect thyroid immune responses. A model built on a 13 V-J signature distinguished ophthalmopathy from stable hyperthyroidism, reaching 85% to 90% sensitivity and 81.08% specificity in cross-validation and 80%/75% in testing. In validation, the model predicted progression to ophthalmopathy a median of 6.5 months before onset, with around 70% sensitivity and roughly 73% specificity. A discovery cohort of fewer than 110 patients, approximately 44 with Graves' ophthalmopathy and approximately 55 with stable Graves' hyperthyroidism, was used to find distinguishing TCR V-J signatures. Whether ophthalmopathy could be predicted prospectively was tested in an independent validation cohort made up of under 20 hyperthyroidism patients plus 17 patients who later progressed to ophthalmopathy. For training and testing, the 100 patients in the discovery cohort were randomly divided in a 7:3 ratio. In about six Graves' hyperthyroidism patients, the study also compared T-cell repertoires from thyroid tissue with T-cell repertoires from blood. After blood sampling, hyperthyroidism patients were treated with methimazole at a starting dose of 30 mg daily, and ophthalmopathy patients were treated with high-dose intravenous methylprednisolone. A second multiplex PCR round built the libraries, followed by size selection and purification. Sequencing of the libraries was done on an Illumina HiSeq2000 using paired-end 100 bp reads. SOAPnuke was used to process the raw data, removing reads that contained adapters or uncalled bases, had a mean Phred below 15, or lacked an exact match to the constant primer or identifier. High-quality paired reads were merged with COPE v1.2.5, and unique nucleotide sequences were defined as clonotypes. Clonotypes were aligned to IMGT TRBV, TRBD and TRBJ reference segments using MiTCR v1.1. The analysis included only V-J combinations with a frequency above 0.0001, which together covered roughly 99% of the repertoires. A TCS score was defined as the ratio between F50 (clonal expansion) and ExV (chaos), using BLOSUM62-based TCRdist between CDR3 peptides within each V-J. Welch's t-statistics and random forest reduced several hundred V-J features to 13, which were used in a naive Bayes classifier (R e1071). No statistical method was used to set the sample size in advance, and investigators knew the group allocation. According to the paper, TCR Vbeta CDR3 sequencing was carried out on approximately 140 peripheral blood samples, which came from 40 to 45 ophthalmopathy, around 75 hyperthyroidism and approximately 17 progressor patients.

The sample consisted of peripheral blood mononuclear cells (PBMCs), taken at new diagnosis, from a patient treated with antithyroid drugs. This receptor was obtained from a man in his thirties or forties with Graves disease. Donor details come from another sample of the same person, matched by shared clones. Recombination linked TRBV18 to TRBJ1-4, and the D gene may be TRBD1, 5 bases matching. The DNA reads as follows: TGTGCCAGCTCGCCCAGTAGTAGGGGAGATGAAAAACTGTTTTTT. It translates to CASSPSSRGDEKLFF.